This T cell receptor (beta chain) was sequenced for a study of blood T cell repertoires in COVID-19. About the research overall: Sites in the United States, Italy and Spain provided acute and convalescent COVID-19 samples. PBMCs, B-cell-depleted T cells, or T cells provided the cDNA or gDNA that made up the material.

In the original analysis: Estimates of nucleated cell counts were drawn from the amplification of reference gene primers. The data were produced by immunoSEQ multiplex PCR, yet TCRdb's version contains in-frame clones alone and is incomplete. V and J calls and clone size are given by that table; D and trimming were obtained from the DNA. The sample has 250,000 to 300,000 clones, 86% seen once. The CDR3 length is 20 residues. The V gene's germline CDR1 is SGHRS and CDR2 YFSETQ. The J segment lost 9 bases and the V segment lost 4 bases, leaving 22 bases of the junction unmatched. The receptor was derived from a man aged 18 to 29 with active or convalescent COVID-19. The sequenced material came from peripheral blood. The chain combines TRBV5-1 with TRBJ2-1; 13 positions agree with TRBD2. CDR3 DNA sequence: TGCGCCAGCAGCCCCAAAAAAGGGTGGACTAGCGGGAGATTACAAGGTGAGCAGTTCTTC. It yields the protein CASSPKKGWTSGRLQGEQFF.